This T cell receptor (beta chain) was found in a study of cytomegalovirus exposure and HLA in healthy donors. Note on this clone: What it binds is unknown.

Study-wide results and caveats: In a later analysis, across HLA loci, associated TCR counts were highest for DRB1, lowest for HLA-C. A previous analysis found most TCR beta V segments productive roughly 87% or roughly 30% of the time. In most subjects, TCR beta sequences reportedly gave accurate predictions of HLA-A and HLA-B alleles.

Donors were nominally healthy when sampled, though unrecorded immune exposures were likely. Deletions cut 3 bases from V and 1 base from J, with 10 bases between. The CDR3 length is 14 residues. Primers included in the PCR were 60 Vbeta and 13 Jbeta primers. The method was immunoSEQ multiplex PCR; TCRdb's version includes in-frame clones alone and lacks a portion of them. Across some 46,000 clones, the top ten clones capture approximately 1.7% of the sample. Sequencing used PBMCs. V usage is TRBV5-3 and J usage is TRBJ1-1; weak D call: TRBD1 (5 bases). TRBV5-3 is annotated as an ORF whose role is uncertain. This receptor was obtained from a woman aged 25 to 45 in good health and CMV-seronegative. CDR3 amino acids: CARSSRVWNTEAFF. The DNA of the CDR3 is TGTGCCAGAAGCTCCAGGGTATGGAACACTGAAGCTTTCTTT.